Following are 22 T cell receptor beta chains from one sample sequenced in a study of blood T cell repertoires in COVID-19. Sequencing was performed with immunoSEQ multiplex PCR; in TCRdb, only in-frame clones are kept and a portion is missing. The data show tens of thousands of clones, about 83% seen once. Sequencing input: peripheral blood. These receptors all stem from an older woman with acute or convalescent COVID-19.

The chain combines TRBV3-1 (or the pseudogene TRBV3-2) with TRBJ1-6, with D unclear. Trimming cost V 1 base and J 9 bases, with 7 bases left between them. The CDR3 covers 13 residues. Germline V CDR1 and CDR2: LGHDT, YNNKEL (reference sequence). The CDR3 spells CASSQVLFSPLHF. The CDR3 DNA reads TGTGCCAGCAGCCAAGTCCTTTTTTCACCCCTCCACTTT.

The rearrangement links TRBV6-5 to TRBJ2-5; 7 positions agree with TRBD1. After removal of 3 bases from V and 4 bases from J, the junction contained 2 bases not matched to a gene. Germline V gene lookup returns CDR1 MNHEY and CDR2 SVGAGI. The CDR3 is 13 amino acids. The CDR3 region is CASSYGDRETQYF. The CDR3 DNA reads as TGTGCCAGCAGTTATGGGGACAGAGAGACCCAGTACTTC.

The chain couples TRBV10-3 to TRBJ2-1; the match to TRBD1 covers 10 bases. V dropped 6 bases and J dropped 10; count of bases not matched to a gene: 12. This CDR3 has 15 residues. Germline CDR1 and CDR2: ENHRY and SYGVKD. In DNA form, the CDR3 reads TGTGCCATCAGGGGGTCGACAGGGGGCATTTGGGAGCAGTTCTTC. Amino acids: CAIRGSTGGIWEQFF.

The chain combines TRBV15 with TRBJ1-5; 7 bases align to TRBD1. The germline gives CDR1 LNHNV, CDR2 YYDKDF (reference sequence). Trimming cost V 5 bases and J 3 bases; bases outside gene matches: 13. There are 17 residues in the CDR3. DNA of the CDR3: TGTGCCACCAGCCCCCTCAACGGACAGGCCTCCAATCAGCCCCAGCATTTT. It translates to CATSPLNGQASNQPQHF. Looking up the rest from reference TRBV15 and TRBJ1-5 gives the full variable domain: DAMVIQNPRYQVTQFGKPVTLSCSQTLNHNVMYWYQQKSSQAPKLLFHYYDKDFNNEADTPDNFQSRRPNTSFCFLDIRSPGLGDTAMYLCATSPLNGQASNQPQHFGDGTRLSIL.

V gene TRBV19 combines with J gene TRBJ2-7; 8 bases match TRBD1. The CDR3 covers 14 residues. Per the germline V gene, CDR1 is LNHDA and CDR2 is SQIVND (reference sequence). V shed 5 bases and J 2 bases; nucleotides not matched to a gene: 5. The CDR3 DNA follows: TGTGCCAGTAGTGCCCGGACAGGGACCTACGAGCAGTACTTC. It encodes CASSARTGTYEQYF.

The chain couples TRBV27 to TRBJ2-7; 8 positions match TRBD1. In germline, CDR1 is MNHEY, CDR2 SMNVEV (reference sequence). This CDR3 is 14 amino acids long. V trimming: 7 bases; J trimming: 2 bases; junction bases outside the gene matches: 7. This CDR3 reads CASTPGTGPYEQYF. CDR3 DNA sequence: TGTGCCAGCACCCCTGGGACAGGTCCCTACGAGCAGTACTTC.

The chain employs TRBV12-3 or TRBV12-4 and TRBJ1-2; D call uncertain. Trimming pared 1 base from V and 8 bases from J, leaving 8 bases between. CDR3 size: 12 residues. In nucleotides, the CDR3 is TGTGCCAGCAGTTTAGGAGGTAGGGGCTACACCTTC. It specifies CASSLGGRGYTF.

This clone has just a few counts. CDR3 sequence reads: CASSPGTGGSDTQYF. CDR3 coding DNA: TGTGCCAGTAGTCCCGGGACAGGGGGCTCAGATACGCAGTATTTT. The chain joins TRBV19 to TRBJ2-3; TRBD1 aligns across 12 bases. Germline V lookup: CDR1 LNHDA, CDR2 SQIVND (reference sequence). The V gene end was trimmed by 5 bases and the J gene end by 4 bases; junction bases not matched to a gene: 4. CDR3 length: 15 residues.

The rearrangement uses TRBV12-3 or TRBV12-4 and TRBJ1-2; 7 bases agree with TRBD1. The CDR3 has 12 residues. The junction had 6 bases not matched to a gene; V was cut back by 7 bases and J by 7 bases. In nucleotides, the CDR3 is TGTGCCAGCAAAACAGGGGTTGGTGGCTACACCTTC. Protein sequence: CASKTGVGGYTF.

In its sample, this clone was seen once. This chain uses TRBV30 with TRBJ1-1, with TRBD1 as a possible D gene (5 bases). The CDR3 consists of 13 residues. The ends were cut back, 8 bases at V and 10 bases at J, with 23 bases in the middle. Per germline, CDR1 GTSNPN and CDR2 SVGIG (reference sequence). CDR3 sequence (DNA): TGTGCCCTAAAGGCAGGGCTGGACCTTGTAGCTTTCTTT. Its translation: CALKAGLDLVAFF.

For the CDR3, the DNA is TGTGCCAGTAGGCTATCCGGGACTAGCGGGACCAATGAGCAGTTCTTC. Protein product: CASRLSGTSGTNEQFF. This rearrangement joins TRBV19 to TRBJ2-1, with TRBD2 matching over 13 bases. Germline assignment: CDR1 LNHDA and CDR2 SQIVND (reference sequence). This CDR3 spans 16 amino acids. J gave up 6 bases and V 6 bases, and 8 bases lay outside the gene matches.

The V and J genes are TRBV27 and TRBJ2-2, with 9 bases that match TRBD2. Germline loops: CDR1 MNHEY, CDR2 SMNVEV (reference sequence). V shed 1 base and J 4 bases; nucleotides not matched to a gene: 7. The CDR3 is made up of 17 amino acids. The CDR3 region has the DNA TGTGCCAGCAGTTTATTTTCAGCGGGGGGTCTCACCGGGGAGCTGTTTTTT. Protein product: CASSLFSAGGLTGELFF.

Details on this clone: Germline and junction disagree at one end, which may indicate a read error. The chain couples TRBV7-7 to TRBJ2-1, with 7 bases fitting TRBD2. This CDR3 spans 16 amino acids. The V gene's germline CDR1 is SSHAT and CDR2 FNYEAQ (reference sequence). CDR3 DNA: TGTGCTAGCAGCTCAAGCGGCCGGGGGGCCTACAATGAGCAGTTCTTC. This codes for CASSSSGRGAYNEQFF.

V gene TRBV21-1 combines with J gene TRBJ1-5; the table's D call, TRBD1, has no DNA check behind it. TRBV21-1 is annotated as a pseudogene. The CDR3 length is 18 residues. The CDR3 DNA follows: TGTGCCAGCAGCAAAGGACGGACAGGGGGCTGCGCGAGGCGATCCCAGCATTTT. It encodes CASSKGRTGGCARRSQHF.

This sequence joins TRBV13 and TRBJ1-6, with unresolved D. V was trimmed by 3 bases and J by 6 bases, leaving 9 bases between them. This CDR3 region has 14 residues. Per germline, CDR1 PRHDT and CDR2 FYEKMQ (reference sequence). The DNA of the CDR3 is TGTGCCAGCAGCTTCTATGATCTTAATTCACCCCTCCACTTT. It yields the protein CASSFYDLNSPLHF.

The chain links TRBV27 to TRBJ2-5, with TRBD2 identical over 10 bases. V trimming: 2 bases; J trimming: 7 bases; junction bases outside the gene matches: 10. Germline-derived CDR1 and CDR2 are MNHEY and SMNVEV (reference sequence). This CDR3 has 16 amino acids. As DNA, the CDR3 is TGTGCCAGCAGTTTAAGCGTAGCGGGAGGCGGGGGGACCCAGTACTTC. This codes for CASSLSVAGGGGTQYF.

The CDR3 spells CASSLGQGSGYTF. The CDR3 DNA sequence: TGCGCCAGCAGCTTGGGACAGGGCAGTGGCTACACCTTC. V usage is TRBV5-1 and J usage is TRBJ1-2; 7 bases align to TRBD1. The junction had 3 bases not matched to a gene; V was cut back by 0 bases and J by 7 bases. Germline CDR1 and CDR2: SGHRS and YFSETQ. The CDR3 is 13 residues long.

This clone was counted a single time. V is TRBV6-2 or TRBV6-3 and J is TRBJ2-2, with TRBD1 as a possible D gene (5 bases). V lost 5 bases and J 0 bases, leaving 16 bases between the germline ends. The CDR3 runs 17 residues. The germline CDR1 and CDR2 sequences are MNHEY and SVGEGT. The CDR3 reads CASSRPPWGANTGELFF. The CDR3 DNA reads as TGTGCCAGCAGTCGCCCCCCCTGGGGCGCGAACACCGGGGAGCTGTTTTTT.

The chain links TRBV28 to TRBJ2-1, with 8 nucleotides matching TRBD1. The CDR3 is made up of 14 amino acids. CDR1 and CDR2 from the germline V gene are MDHEN and SYDVKM. V lost 8 bases to trimming and J lost 5 bases; unmatched junction nucleotides: 8. The chain's CDR3 is CASGGDRGHNEQFF. CDR3 sequence (DNA): TGTGCCAGCGGGGGAGACAGGGGCCACAATGAGCAGTTCTTC.

The chain has TRBV19 and TRBJ1-2, with 7 nucleotides matching TRBD1. Germline CDR1 and CDR2: LNHDA and SQIVND (reference sequence). J lost 4 bases, V lost 8 bases, and 13 bases had no gene match. The CDR3 contains 15 residues. In DNA, the CDR3 is TGTGCCAGTTCTACGCCTCGACAGGGAGTCTATGGCTACACCTTC. It codes for CASSTPRQGVYGYTF.

The V call is TRBV12-3 or TRBV12-4, the J call TRBJ1-1; D unresolved. The V and J ends lost 2 bases and 10 bases respectively, with 5 bases between them. The CDR3 sequence is 10 residues long. The CDR3 here is CASSLTGAFF. The CDR3 nucleotides are TGTGCCAGCAGTTTAACGGGAGCTTTCTTT.

The chain is built from TRBV5-8 and TRBJ2-3; 9 bases map to TRBD1. V dropped 3 bases and J dropped 0; count of bases not matched to a gene: 8. The length of the CDR3 is 17 residues. The germline V gene has CDR1 SGHTS and CDR2 YDEGEE. CDR3 protein: CASSSSRDRESTDTQYF. CDR3 DNA: TGTGCCAGCAGCTCCTCCAGGGACAGGGAGAGCACAGATACGCAGTATTTT.